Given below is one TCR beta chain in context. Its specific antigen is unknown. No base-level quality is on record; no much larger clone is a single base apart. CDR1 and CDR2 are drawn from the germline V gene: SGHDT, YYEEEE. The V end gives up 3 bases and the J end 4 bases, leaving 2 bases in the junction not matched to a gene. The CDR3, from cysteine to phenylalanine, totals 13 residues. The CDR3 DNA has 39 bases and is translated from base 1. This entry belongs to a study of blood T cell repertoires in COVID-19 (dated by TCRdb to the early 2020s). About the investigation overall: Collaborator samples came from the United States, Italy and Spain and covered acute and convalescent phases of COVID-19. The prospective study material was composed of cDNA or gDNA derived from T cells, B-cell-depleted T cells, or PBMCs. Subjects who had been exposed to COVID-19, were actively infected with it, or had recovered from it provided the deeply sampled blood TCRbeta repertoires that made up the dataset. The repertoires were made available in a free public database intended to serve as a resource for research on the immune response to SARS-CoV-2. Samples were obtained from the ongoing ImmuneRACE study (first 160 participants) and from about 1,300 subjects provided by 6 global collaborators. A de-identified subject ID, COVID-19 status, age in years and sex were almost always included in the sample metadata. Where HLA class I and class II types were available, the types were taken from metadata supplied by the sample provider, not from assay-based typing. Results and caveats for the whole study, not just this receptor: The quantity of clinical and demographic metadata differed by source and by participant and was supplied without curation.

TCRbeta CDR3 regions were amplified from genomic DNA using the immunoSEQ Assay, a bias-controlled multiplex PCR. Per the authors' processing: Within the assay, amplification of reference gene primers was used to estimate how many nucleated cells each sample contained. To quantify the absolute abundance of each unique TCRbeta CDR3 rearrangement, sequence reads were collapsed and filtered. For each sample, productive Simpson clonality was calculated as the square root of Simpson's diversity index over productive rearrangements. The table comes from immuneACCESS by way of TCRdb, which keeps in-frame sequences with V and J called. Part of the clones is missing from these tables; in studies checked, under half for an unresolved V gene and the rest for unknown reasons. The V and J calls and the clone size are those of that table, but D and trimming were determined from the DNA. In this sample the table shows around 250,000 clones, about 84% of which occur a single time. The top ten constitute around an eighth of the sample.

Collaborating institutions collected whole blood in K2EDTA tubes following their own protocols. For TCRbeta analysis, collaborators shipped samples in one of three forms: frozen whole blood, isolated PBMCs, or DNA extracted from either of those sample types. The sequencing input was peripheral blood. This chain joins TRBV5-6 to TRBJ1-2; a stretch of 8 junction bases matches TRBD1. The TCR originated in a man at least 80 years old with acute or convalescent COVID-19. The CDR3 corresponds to CASSYTGGYGYTF. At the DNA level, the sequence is TGTGCCAGCAGCTACACAGGGGGCTATGGCTACACCTTC.